The clone carrying this TCR beta chain was seen only a few times. Its antigen is unidentified. Out of unsorted whole blood came the blood RNA, and germline DNA was extracted as well. No patient had received treatment, and all had chronic HBV infection. Before any surgery took place, 3 to 4.5 milliliters of peripheral blood were collected. The data belong to a study of tumor-infiltrating lymphocytes in primary liver carcinoma. About the study: Maximum tumor diameters ranged from about 4.2 to 11 cm, stage T1-T3 N0M0. General study results and limits: Tumors had a significantly higher top-250-clone fraction than blood (p = 0.039).

With around 500 ng total RNA as template and a constant-region primer, TCR beta cDNA was made. Researchers made the TCR beta libraries by running three nested multiplex PCR rounds with slightly modified ARM-PCR. TCRdb processed the multiplex PCR reads anew with MiXCR; each CDR3 protein has one entry. This table holds some 180,000 distinct CDR3 sequences, roughly three fifths found once. Source material: peripheral blood. This TCR came from a man aged 35 to 55 with primary liver carcinoma and hepatitis B virus infection.

CDR3 in amino acids: CASSSGANTEAFF. The CDR3 DNA follows: TGCGCCAGCAGCTCCGGGGCTAACACTGAAGCTTTCTTT. The chain has TRBV5-1 and TRBJ1-1; TRBD1 is a possible D gene (5 bases). CDR1 SGHRS and CDR2 YFSETQ come from the germline V gene. The CDR3 totals 13 residues. Trimming cost V 3 bases and J 2 bases, with 8 bases left between them.